This T cell receptor (beta chain) was observed in a study of blood T cell repertoires in COVID-19. Study background: Material from acute and convalescent COVID-19 was sourced from the United States, Italy and Spain. T cells, B-cell-depleted T cells, or PBMCs provided the cDNA or gDNA that served as material.

The protocol was immunoSEQ multiplex PCR, while the TCRdb copy is restricted to in-frame clones and leaves out a portion. The sample includes approximately 60,000 clones, 85% to 90% seen only once; the top ten take 3.2%. This CDR3 has 16 amino acids. The V gene end was trimmed by 4 bases and the J gene end by 7 bases; junction bases not matched to a gene: 7. Germline CDR1 SGDLS, CDR2 YYNGEE. J is TRBJ2-1 and V is TRBV9; 14 bases match TRBD2. The sequenced material came from peripheral blood. The TCR originated in a man aged 50-60 years with active COVID-19. The CDR3 spells CASSPGLAGGQNEQFF. CDR3 bases: TGTGCCAGCAGCCCAGGACTAGCGGGAGGTCAAAATGAGCAGTTCTTC.